This T cell receptor beta chain originates from a study of blood T cell repertoires in COVID-19. Sequencing was performed with immunoSEQ multiplex PCR; in TCRdb, only in-frame clones are kept and a portion is missing. The sample carries about 300,000 clones, more than 75% recorded once. Cohort placement rested on clinical history that participants reported themselves. The germline V gene has CDR1 SGHNT and CDR2 YYREEE (reference sequence). The V and J ends lost 3 bases and 2 bases, in that order; junction bases with no gene match: 3. The CDR3 is 16 amino acids. The clonotype was recovered from a man under 40 who had recovered from COVID-19. Sequencing was done on a sample of PBMCs or T cells enriched from blood (not recorded which). This chain joins TRBV5-4 and TRBJ2-6; TRBD1 agrees at 9 bases. This CDR3 is CASSSRDRAGANVLTF. CDR3 DNA sequence: TGTGCCAGCAGCTCCCGGGACAGGGCTGGGGCCAACGTCCTGACTTTC.